This T cell receptor beta chain was found in a study of blood T cell repertoires in COVID-19. Study in general: Samples of COVID-19 (acute and convalescent) were obtained from the United States, Italy and Spain.

Generated by immunoSEQ multiplex PCR, the TCRdb table keeps only in-frame clones and is missing some. The sample carries some 500,000 clones, around nine tenths recorded once. Followed longitudinally, the Seattle patients had been enrolled during active infection. The sequence was collected from a woman aged 45-65 years with COVID-19, enrolled during active disease. The sample comprised peripheral blood.

The chain's CDR3 is CASSVGSGGREETQYF. The CDR3 DNA is TGTGCCAGCAGCGTAGGTAGCGGGGGGCGGGAAGAGACCCAGTACTTC. The V call is TRBV9, the J call TRBJ2-5; 10 bases align to TRBD2. J was trimmed by 3 bases and V by 0 bases; bases with no gene match: 5. The CDR3 is made up of 16 amino acids. Germline V lookup: CDR1 SGDLS, CDR2 YYNGEE.